This T cell receptor beta chain was captured by sequencing in a study of Ad26.COV2.S vaccination and SARS-CoV-2 variants. Described treatment: around 19 received Ad26.COV2.S at low or high dose, single or two shots; a few received placebo; per-sample allocation not given. The samples date from day 63 after the first vaccine or placebo injection. The repertoire was sequenced with immunoSEQ multiplex PCR; TCRdb's copy has only in-frame clones and lacks some. The repertoire holds around 450,000 clones, with over 75% as singletons. This CDR3 region has 13 residues. With 7 bases removed from V and 0 bases from J, the gap between germline ends came to 9 bases. From germline, CDR1 is MDHEN and CDR2 SYDVKM.

The chain combines TRBV28 with TRBJ1-1, with D uncertain. The receptor was isolated from a person aged 18-60 years who received the Ad26.COV2.S COVID-19 vaccine or a placebo. The sequenced sample was peripheral blood, obtained in a trial of Ad26.COV2.S vaccine versus placebo. CDR3 DNA: TGTGCCAGCACCGTACGGGTGAACACTGAAGCTTTCTTT. Protein product: CASTVRVNTEAFF.